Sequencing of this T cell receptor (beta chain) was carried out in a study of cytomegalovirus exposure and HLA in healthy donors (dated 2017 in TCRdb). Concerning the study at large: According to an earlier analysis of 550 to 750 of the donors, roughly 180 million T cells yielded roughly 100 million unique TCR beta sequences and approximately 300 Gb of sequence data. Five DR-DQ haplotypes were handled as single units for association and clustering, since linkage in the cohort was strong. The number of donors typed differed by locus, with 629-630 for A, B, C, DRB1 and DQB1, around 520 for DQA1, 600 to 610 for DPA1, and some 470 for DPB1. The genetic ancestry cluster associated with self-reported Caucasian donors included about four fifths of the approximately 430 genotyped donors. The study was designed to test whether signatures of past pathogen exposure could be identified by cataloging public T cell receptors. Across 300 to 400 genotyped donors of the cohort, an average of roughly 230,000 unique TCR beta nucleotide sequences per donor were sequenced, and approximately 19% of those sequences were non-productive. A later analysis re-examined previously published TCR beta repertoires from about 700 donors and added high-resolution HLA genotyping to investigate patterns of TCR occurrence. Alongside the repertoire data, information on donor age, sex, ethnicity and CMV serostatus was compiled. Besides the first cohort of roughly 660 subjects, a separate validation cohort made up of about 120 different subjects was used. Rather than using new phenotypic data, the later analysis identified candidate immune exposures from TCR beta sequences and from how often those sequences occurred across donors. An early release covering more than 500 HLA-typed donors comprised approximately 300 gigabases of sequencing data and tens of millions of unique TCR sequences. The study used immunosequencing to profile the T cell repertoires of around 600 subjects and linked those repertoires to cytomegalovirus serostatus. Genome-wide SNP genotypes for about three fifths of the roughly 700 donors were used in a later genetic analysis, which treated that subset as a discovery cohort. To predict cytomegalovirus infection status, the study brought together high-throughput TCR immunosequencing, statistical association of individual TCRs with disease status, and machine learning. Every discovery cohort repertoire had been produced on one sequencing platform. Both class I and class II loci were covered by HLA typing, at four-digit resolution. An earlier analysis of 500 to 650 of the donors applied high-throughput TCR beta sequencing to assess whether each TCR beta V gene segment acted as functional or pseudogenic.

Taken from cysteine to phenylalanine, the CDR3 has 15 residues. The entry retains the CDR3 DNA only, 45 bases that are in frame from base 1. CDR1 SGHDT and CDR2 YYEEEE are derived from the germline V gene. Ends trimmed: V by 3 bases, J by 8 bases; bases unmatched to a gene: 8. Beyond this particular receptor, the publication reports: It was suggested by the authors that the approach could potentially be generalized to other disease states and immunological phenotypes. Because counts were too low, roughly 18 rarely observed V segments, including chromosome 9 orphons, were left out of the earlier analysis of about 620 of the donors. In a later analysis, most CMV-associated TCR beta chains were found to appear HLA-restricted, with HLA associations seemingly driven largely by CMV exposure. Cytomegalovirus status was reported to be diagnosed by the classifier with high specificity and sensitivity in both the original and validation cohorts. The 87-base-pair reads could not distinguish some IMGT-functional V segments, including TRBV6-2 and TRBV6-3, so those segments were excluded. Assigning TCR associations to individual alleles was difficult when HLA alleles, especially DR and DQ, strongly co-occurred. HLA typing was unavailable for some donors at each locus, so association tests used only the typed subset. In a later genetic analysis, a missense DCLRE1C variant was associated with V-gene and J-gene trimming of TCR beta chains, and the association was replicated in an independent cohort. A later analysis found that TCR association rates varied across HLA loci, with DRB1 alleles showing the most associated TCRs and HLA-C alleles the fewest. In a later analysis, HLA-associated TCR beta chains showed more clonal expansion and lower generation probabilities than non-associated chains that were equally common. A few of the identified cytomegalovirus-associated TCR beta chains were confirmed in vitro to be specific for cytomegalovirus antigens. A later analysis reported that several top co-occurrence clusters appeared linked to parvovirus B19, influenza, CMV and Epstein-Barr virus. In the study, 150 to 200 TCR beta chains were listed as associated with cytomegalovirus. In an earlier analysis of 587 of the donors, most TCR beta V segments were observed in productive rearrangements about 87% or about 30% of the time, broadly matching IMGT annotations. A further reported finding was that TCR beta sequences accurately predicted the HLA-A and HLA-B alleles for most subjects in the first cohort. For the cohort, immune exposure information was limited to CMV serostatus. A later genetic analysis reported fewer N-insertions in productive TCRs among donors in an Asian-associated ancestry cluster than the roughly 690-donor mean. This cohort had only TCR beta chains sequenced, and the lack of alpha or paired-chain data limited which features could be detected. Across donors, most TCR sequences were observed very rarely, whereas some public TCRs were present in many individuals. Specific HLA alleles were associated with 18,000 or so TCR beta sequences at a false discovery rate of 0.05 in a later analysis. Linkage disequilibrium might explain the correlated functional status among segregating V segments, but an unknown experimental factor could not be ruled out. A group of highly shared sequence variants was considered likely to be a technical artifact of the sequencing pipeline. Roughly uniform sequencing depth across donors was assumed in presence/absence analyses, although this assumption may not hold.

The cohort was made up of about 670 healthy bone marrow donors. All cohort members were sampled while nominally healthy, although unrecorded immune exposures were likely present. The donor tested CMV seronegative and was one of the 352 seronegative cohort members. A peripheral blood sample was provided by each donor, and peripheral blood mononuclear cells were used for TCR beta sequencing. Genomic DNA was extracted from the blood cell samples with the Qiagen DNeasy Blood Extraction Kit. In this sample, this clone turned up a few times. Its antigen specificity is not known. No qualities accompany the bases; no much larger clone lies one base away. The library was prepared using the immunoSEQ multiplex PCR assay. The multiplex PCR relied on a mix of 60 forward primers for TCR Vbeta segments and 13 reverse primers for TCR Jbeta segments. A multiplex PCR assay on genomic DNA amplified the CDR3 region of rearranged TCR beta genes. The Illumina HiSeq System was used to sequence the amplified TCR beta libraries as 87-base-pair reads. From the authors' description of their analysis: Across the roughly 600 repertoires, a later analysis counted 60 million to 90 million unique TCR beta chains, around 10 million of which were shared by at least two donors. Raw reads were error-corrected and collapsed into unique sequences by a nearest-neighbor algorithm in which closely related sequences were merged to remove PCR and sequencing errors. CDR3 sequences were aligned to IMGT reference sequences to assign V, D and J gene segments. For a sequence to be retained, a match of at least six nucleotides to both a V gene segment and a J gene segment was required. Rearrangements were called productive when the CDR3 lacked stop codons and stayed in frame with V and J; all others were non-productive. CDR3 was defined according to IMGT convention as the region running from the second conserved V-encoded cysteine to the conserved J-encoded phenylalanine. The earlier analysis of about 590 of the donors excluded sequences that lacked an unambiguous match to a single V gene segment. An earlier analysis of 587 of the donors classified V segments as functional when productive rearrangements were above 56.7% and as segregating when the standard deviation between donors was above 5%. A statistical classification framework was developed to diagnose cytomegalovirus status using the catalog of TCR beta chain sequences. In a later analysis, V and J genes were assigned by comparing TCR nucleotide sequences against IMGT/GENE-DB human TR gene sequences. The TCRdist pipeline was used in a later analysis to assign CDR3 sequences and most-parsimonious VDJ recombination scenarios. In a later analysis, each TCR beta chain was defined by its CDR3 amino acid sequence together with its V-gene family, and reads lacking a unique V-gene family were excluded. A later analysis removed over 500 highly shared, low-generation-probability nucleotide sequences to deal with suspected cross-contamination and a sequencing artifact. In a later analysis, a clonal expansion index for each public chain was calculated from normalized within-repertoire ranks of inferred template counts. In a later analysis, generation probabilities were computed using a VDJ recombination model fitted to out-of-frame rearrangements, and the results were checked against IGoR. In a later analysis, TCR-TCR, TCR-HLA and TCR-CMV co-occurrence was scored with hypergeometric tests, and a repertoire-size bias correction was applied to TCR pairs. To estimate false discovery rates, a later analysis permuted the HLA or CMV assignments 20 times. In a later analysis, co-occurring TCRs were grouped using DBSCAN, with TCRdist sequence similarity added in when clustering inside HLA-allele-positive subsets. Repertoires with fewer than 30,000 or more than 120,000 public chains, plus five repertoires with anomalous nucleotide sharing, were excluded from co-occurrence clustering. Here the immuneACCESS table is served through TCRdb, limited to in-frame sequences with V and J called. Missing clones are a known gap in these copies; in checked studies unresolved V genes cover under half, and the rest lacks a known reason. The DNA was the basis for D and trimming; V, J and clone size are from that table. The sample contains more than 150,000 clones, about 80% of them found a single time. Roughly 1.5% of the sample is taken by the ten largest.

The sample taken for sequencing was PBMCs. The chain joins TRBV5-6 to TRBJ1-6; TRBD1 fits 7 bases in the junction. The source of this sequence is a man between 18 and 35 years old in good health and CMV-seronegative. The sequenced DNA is TGTGCCAGCAGCTCCCTAGACAGGGATTATTCACCCCTCCACTTT. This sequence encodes CASSSLDRDYSPLHF.